This T cell receptor beta chain was recovered during a study of T-cell reconstitution after alpha-beta-depleted transplantation in children. General study points: T-cell counts and diversity at one year following transplant were attributed mainly to newly produced T cells. Several hundred graft clones that had expanded were reportedly the source of alpha-beta T cells about two months after transplant.

The V end lost 6 bases, the J end lost 6 bases, and 14 bases lay between the germline ends. The germline V gene encodes CDR1 DFQATT and CDR2 SNEGSKA (reference sequence). The CDR3 totals 13 residues. This sample's TCRbeta library carried unique molecular identifier barcodes. TCRdb passed the PCR reads through MiXCR, listing each CDR3 protein once. The table has around 700,000 distinct CDR3 sequences, under 15% seen once. This clonotype was seen many times. No antigen is known for it. V is TRBV20-1 and J is TRBJ2-2; a possible D gene is TRBD2 (5 bases). This TCR derives from a girl aged 2 to 9 with congenital amegakaryocytic thrombocytopenia, due to receive a stem cell transplant. This specimen was PBMCs, taken before TCRalphabeta/CD19-depleted stem cell transplant. CDR3 sequence (DNA): TGCAGTGCGCACAACGGGGATCCCGGGGAGCTGTTTTTT. Translating it yields CSAHNGDPGELFF.